The entry that follows covers one TCR beta chain sequence. Its specificity is not known. This specimen belongs to a study of post-analysis software for immune sequencing data. As for the study in general: Patients had relapsing-remitting, secondary progressive or progressive-relapsing multiple sclerosis; some lacked subtype.

This CDR3 is 12 amino acids long. Each TCR beta cDNA library carried unique molecular identifiers. The authors obtained roughly 0.5 million cDNA molecules from roughly 1 to 10 million T cells. TCRdb independently ran MiXCR on the PCR reads; one entry per CDR3 protein. The data show 650,000 to 900,000 distinct CDR3 sequences, about half seen once. General study results and limits: Versus controls, multiple sclerosis patients showed significantly lower diversity (normalized Chao1). With F measure, samples from one preparation batch clustered together strongly. With TRBV5-6, TRBV5-1 and TRBV20-1 included, about five TRBV segments were more frequent in patients than in controls.

Sequencing was performed on blood. This receptor was taken from a girl aged 10-17 years with multiple sclerosis. The gene calls are TRBV12-3 or TRBV12-4 and TRBJ2-4; no firm D call. The J call may be incorrect, as the DNA end agrees better with TRBJ2-7. The CDR3 DNA reads TGTGCCAGCAGTCCCGTCCTATACGAGCAGTACTTC. It specifies CASSPVLYEQYF.